These T cell receptor beta chains were read from a single sample in a study of HIV-infected patients and healthy controls. TCRdb passed the 5' RACE reads through MiXCR, listing each CDR3 protein once. This sample yields more than 15,000 distinct CDR3 sequences, of which about 9% are seen a single time; over 5% belongs to the top ten. Sequenced sample: blood. The receptors here all came from an adult in good health. Each CDR3 is given with its conserved first and last residue. The D gene is left open where the match is weak. A row's size may be missing; if present it is once, few, many or a size class.

v_gene: TRBV20-1
abundance: many
j_gene: TRBJ2-7
d_gene: .
CDR3nt: TGCAGTGCTAGAGATCCGGACAACTACGAGCAGTACTTC
CDR3aa: CSARDPDNYEQYF

v_gene: TRBV9
abundance: many
j_gene: TRBJ2-7
d_gene: TRBD1
CDR3nt: TGTGCCAGCAGCGAAGCCGGGACAGGCTCCGAGCAGTACTTC
CDR3aa: CASSEAGTGSEQYF

v_gene: TRBV4-1
abundance: medium-sized
j_gene: TRBJ1-4
d_gene: .
CDR3nt: TGCGCCAGCAGCCCCCTTGAGGGAACTAATGAAAAACTGTTTTTT
CDR3aa: CASSPLEGTNEKLFF

v_gene: TRBV20-1
abundance: many
j_gene: TRBJ1-4
d_gene: .
CDR3nt: TGCAGTGCTCTGGCGGCAGGGAATGAAAAACTGTTTTTT
CDR3aa: CSALAAGNEKLFF

v_gene: TRBV7-3
abundance: many
j_gene: TRBJ2-1
d_gene: .
CDR3nt: TGTGCCAGCAGCCAGAGCGGTTTAGACGATGAGCAGTTCTTC
CDR3aa: CASSQSGLDDEQFF

v_gene: TRBV6-6
abundance: many
j_gene: TRBJ1-5
d_gene: TRBD1
CDR3nt: TGTGCCAGCAGTGAGGAGACAGGGCAGGGGCAGCCCCAGCATTTT
CDR3aa: CASSEETGQGQPQHF

v_gene: TRBV4-1
abundance: .
j_gene: TRBJ2-1
d_gene: .
CDR3nt: TGCGCCAGCAGCCAAGAACCCCCCCCCAATGGGCAGTTCTTC
CDR3aa: CASSQEPPPNGQFF

v_gene: TRBV11-2
abundance: medium-sized
j_gene: TRBJ2-1
d_gene: .
CDR3nt: TGTGCCAGCAGCTTAGTCCTTGGCGATGAGCAGTTCTTC
CDR3aa: CASSLVLGDEQFF

v_gene: TRBV10-3
abundance: many
j_gene: TRBJ1-1
d_gene: TRBD1
CDR3nt: TGTGCCATCAGTGAGGGACAGGGTGAGAACACTGAAGCTTTCTTT
CDR3aa: CAISEGQGENTEAFF

v_gene: TRBV7-9
abundance: .
j_gene: TRBJ2-1
d_gene: TRBD2
CDR3nt: TGTGCCAGCAGTCAGGGACTAGCGGGAGTCGGTGAGCAGTTCTTC
CDR3aa: CASSQGLAGVGEQFF

v_gene: TRBV20-1
abundance: medium-sized
j_gene: TRBJ1-1
d_gene: .
CDR3nt: TGCAGTGCTCAAGAGGAAGGATACACTGAAGCTTTCTTT
CDR3aa: CSAQEEGYTEAFF

v_gene: TRBV7-2
abundance: many
j_gene: TRBJ2-5
d_gene: .
CDR3nt: TGTGCCAGCAGCGCCCGACTAGAGTCCCAAGAGACCCAGTACTTC
CDR3aa: CASSARLESQETQYF

v_gene: TRBV6-1
abundance: many
j_gene: TRBJ2-2
d_gene: TRBD2
CDR3nt: TGTGCCAGCAGTGAACTAGCGGGAGACACCGGGGAGCTGTTTTTT
CDR3aa: CASSELAGDTGELFF

v_gene: TRBV3-1
abundance: few
j_gene: TRBJ1-2
d_gene: .
CDR3nt: TGTGCCAGCAGCCAAGAAAGACCTAACTATGGCTACACCTTC
CDR3aa: CASSQERPNYGYTF

v_gene: TRBV28
abundance: .
j_gene: TRBJ1-1
d_gene: .
CDR3nt: TGTGCCAGCAGTTTGGTACCCGACACTGAAGCTTTCTTT
CDR3aa: CASSLVPDTEAFF

v_gene: TRBV10-3
abundance: medium-sized
j_gene: TRBJ2-5
d_gene: .
CDR3nt: TGTGCCATCAGGTCGGGTGGTAGCCGGGAGACCCAGTACTTC
CDR3aa: CAIRSGGSRETQYF

v_gene: TRBV5-5
abundance: medium-sized
j_gene: TRBJ2-1
d_gene: TRBD2
CDR3nt: TGTGCCAGCAGCTGGAGACTAGCGGGAGGGCCGAGTGAGCAGTTCTTC
CDR3aa: CASSWRLAGGPSEQFF

v_gene: TRBV29-1
abundance: many
j_gene: TRBJ2-5
d_gene: .
CDR3nt: TGCAGCGTTGGGCCTCAAGAGACCCAGTACTTC
CDR3aa: CSVGPQETQYF

v_gene: TRBV29-1
abundance: many
j_gene: TRBJ2-3
d_gene: .
CDR3nt: TGCAGCGTTGATTATCCCACAGATACGCAGTATTTT
CDR3aa: CSVDYPTDTQYF

v_gene: TRBV6-2/TRBV6-3
abundance: many
j_gene: TRBJ2-2
d_gene: TRBD2
CDR3nt: TGTGCCAGCAGACTTTCTATACTAGCGAAGGGTCGCACCGGGGAGCTGTTTTTT
CDR3aa: CASRLSILAKGRTGELFF

v_gene: TRBV19
abundance: .
j_gene: TRBJ1-1
d_gene: .
CDR3nt: TGTGCCAGTCGCGGGGACGGGGTCACTGAAGCTTTCTTT
CDR3aa: CASRGDGVTEAFF

v_gene: TRBV4-1
abundance: many
j_gene: TRBJ2-7
d_gene: TRBD2
CDR3nt: TGCGCCAGCAGCCAAGGGGGAGCGGGAGCACGCTACGAGCAGTACTTC
CDR3aa: CASSQGGAGARYEQYF

v_gene: TRBV11-3
abundance: many
j_gene: TRBJ2-2
d_gene: TRBD2
CDR3nt: TGTGCCAGCAGTTACGTAGGACTAGCGGGAGAAACCGGGGAGCTGTTTTTT
CDR3aa: CASSYVGLAGETGELFF

v_gene: TRBV20-1
abundance: many
j_gene: TRBJ2-7
d_gene: TRBD2
CDR3nt: TGCAGTGCTAGGGCCCGGGCTAGCGGGAAGTACGAGCAGTACTTC
CDR3aa: CSARARASGKYEQYF

v_gene: TRBV12-3/TRBV12-4
abundance: .
j_gene: TRBJ2-1
d_gene: .
CDR3nt: TGTGCCAGCAGCCGTACAGGGTACAATGAGCAGTTCTTC
CDR3aa: CASSRTGYNEQFF

v_gene: TRBV24-1
abundance: few
j_gene: TRBJ2-1
d_gene: .
CDR3nt: TGTGCCACCAGTGATGAGGGGTACAATGAGCAGTTCTTC
CDR3aa: CATSDEGYNEQFF

v_gene: TRBV2
abundance: .
j_gene: TRBJ2-5
d_gene: .
CDR3nt: TGTGCCAGCACGGCAGGCCAAGAGACCCAGTACTTC
CDR3aa: CASTAGQETQYF

v_gene: TRBV4-1
abundance: many
j_gene: TRBJ2-7
d_gene: TRBD2
CDR3nt: TGCGCCAGCAGCCACGTGGGAGGGGTGCAAATCTACGAGCAGTACTTC
CDR3aa: CASSHVGGVQIYEQYF

v_gene: TRBV27
abundance: many
j_gene: TRBJ2-2
d_gene: .
CDR3nt: TGTGCCAGCAGTTTATCAGGCAGCGGGGAGCTGTTTTTT
CDR3aa: CASSLSGSGELFF

v_gene: TRBV20-1
abundance: medium-sized
j_gene: TRBJ2-1
d_gene: TRBD2
CDR3nt: TGCAGTGCTAGAGATGTGATTAGCGGGAGGGCCAGTGAGCAGTTCTTC
CDR3aa: CSARDVISGRASEQFF

v_gene: TRBV2
abundance: many
j_gene: TRBJ1-1
d_gene: TRBD1
CDR3nt: TGTGCCAGCACCCCACAGGGGACGAACACTGAAGCTTTCTTT
CDR3aa: CASTPQGTNTEAFF

v_gene: TRBV6-6
abundance: many
j_gene: TRBJ2-7
d_gene: TRBD2
CDR3nt: TGTGCCAGCAGTCCCCTCGGACTAGCGGGAGGGCCGAGGGCCTACGAGCAGTACTTC
CDR3aa: CASSPLGLAGGPRAYEQYF

v_gene: TRBV5-1
abundance: many
j_gene: TRBJ2-2
d_gene: .
CDR3nt: TGCGCCAGCAGCCGTCGGGACCCATCGAACACCGGGGAGCTGTTTTTT
CDR3aa: CASSRRDPSNTGELFF

v_gene: TRBV20-1
abundance: many
j_gene: TRBJ2-7
d_gene: TRBD1
CDR3nt: TGCAGTGCTAGCGAAATACCGGGACAGAACTACGAGCAGTACTTC
CDR3aa: CSASEIPGQNYEQYF

v_gene: TRBV6-1
abundance: many
j_gene: TRBJ1-1
d_gene: .
CDR3nt: TGTGCCAGCAGAATCGGCAGGGGCGCTCCCTACGAAGCTTTCTTT
CDR3aa: CASRIGRGAPYEAFF

v_gene: TRBV5-6
abundance: many
j_gene: TRBJ1-1
d_gene: .
CDR3nt: TGTGCCAGCAGCTCCGGCCTCTCAAGGACTGAAGCTTTCTTT
CDR3aa: CASSSGLSRTEAFF

v_gene: TRBV2
abundance: .
j_gene: TRBJ2-1
d_gene: TRBD2
CDR3nt: TGTGCCAGCAGTGTGGCGGGAGGTGGCAATGAGCAGTTCTTC
CDR3aa: CASSVAGGGNEQFF

v_gene: TRBV6-1
abundance: many
j_gene: TRBJ2-1
d_gene: TRBD1
CDR3nt: TGTGCCAGCAGTCCGAACAGGGGGTATAGTGAGCAGTTCTTC
CDR3aa: CASSPNRGYSEQFF

v_gene: TRBV20-1
abundance: .
j_gene: TRBJ1-3
d_gene: .
CDR3nt: TGCAGTGCTAGTTCGGGGCCCTCTTCTGGAAACACCATATATTTT
CDR3aa: CSASSGPSSGNTIYF

v_gene: TRBV7-9
abundance: many
j_gene: TRBJ2-1
d_gene: .
CDR3nt: TGTGCCAGCAGCTTAGACGGGGGGCAGTTCTTC
CDR3aa: CASSLDGGQFF

v_gene: TRBV6-5
abundance: many
j_gene: TRBJ2-5
d_gene: .
CDR3nt: TGTGCCAGCAGCGAGACAGCATCCCAAGAGACCCAGTACTTC
CDR3aa: CASSETASQETQYF

v_gene: TRBV6-4
abundance: many
j_gene: TRBJ2-1
d_gene: TRBD2
CDR3nt: TGTGCCAGCAGTGACTCGAAGGAAACTAGCGGAAAGTTCTTC
CDR3aa: CASSDSKETSGKFF

v_gene: TRBV28
abundance: medium-sized
j_gene: TRBJ2-3
d_gene: .
CDR3nt: TGTGCCAGCGGGGGAGGAGATACGCAGTATTTT
CDR3aa: CASGGGDTQYF

v_gene: TRBV19
abundance: .
j_gene: TRBJ1-2
d_gene: .
CDR3nt: TGTGCCAGTAGTATTCTACAGGTTAATACCGAATATGGCTACACCTTC
CDR3aa: CASSILQVNTEYGYTF

v_gene: TRBV18
abundance: many
j_gene: TRBJ2-2
d_gene: TRBD1
CDR3nt: TGTGCCAGCTCACCACCGGGACAGTCGAACACCGGGGAGCTGTTTTTT
CDR3aa: CASSPPGQSNTGELFF

v_gene: TRBV5-1
abundance: .
j_gene: TRBJ2-1
d_gene: .
CDR3nt: TGCGCCAGCAGCTGGAAGGGTTCGGGAAACAATGAGCAGTTCTTC
CDR3aa: CASSWKGSGNNEQFF

v_gene: TRBV5-1
abundance: .
j_gene: TRBJ1-4
d_gene: .
CDR3nt: TGCGCCAGCAGCGAAGGGGTGGCTAATGAAAAACTGTTTTTT
CDR3aa: CASSEGVANEKLFF

v_gene: TRBV28
abundance: many
j_gene: TRBJ2-7
d_gene: .
CDR3nt: TGTGCCGCGGGGCTCTACGAGCAGTACTTC
CDR3aa: CAAGLYEQYF

v_gene: TRBV20-1
abundance: many
j_gene: TRBJ2-7
d_gene: TRBD1
CDR3nt: TGCAGTGCTAGAGGTGGGACAGTCCCCTACGAGCAGTACTTC
CDR3aa: CSARGGTVPYEQYF

v_gene: TRBV19
abundance: many
j_gene: TRBJ2-1
d_gene: .
CDR3nt: TGTGCCAGTAAAGGGAGTTTTGGGAATGAGCAGTTCTTC
CDR3aa: CASKGSFGNEQFF

v_gene: TRBV18
abundance: many
j_gene: TRBJ2-1
d_gene: TRBD2
CDR3nt: TGTGCCAGCTCACCAGGTGGACTAGCAGTCAATGAGCAGTTCTTC
CDR3aa: CASSPGGLAVNEQFF